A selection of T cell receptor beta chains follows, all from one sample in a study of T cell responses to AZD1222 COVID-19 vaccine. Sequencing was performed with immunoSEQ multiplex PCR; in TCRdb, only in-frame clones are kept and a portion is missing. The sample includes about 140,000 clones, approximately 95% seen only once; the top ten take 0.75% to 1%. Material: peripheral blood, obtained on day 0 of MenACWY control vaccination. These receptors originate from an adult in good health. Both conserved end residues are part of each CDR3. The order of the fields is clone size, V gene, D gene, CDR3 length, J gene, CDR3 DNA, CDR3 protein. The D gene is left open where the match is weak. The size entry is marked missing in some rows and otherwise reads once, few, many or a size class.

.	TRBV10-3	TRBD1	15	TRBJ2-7	TGTGCCATCAGTGAGTCCAGGACAGGGTCTTACGAGCAGTACTTC	CAISESRTGSYEQYF
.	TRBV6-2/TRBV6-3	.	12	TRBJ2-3	TGTGCCAGCAGTTACCGGTGGGATACGCAGTATTTT	CASSYRWDTQYF
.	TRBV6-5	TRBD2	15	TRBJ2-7	TGTGCCAGCAGTACAACCGGGAGGGCCTCCTCCGAGCAGTACTTC	CASSTTGRASSEQYF
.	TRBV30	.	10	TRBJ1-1	TGTGCCTGCAGGGGCACTGAAGCTTTCTTT	CACRGTEAFF
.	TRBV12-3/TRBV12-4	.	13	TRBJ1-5	TGTGCCAGCAGTTTGTCCGGAGATCAGCCCCAGCATTTT	CASSLSGDQPQHF
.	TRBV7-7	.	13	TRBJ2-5	TGTGCCAGCAGCCAAACACGGCCAGGGGCCCAGTACTTC	CASSQTRPGAQYF
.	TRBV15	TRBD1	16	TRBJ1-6	TGTGCCACCAGCAGAGATACCACAGGGGGTAATTCACCCCTCCACTTT	CATSRDTTGGNSPLHF
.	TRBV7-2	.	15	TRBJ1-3	TGTGCCAGCAGCTTACTGCAGAGCTCTGGAAACACCATATATTTT	CASSLLQSSGNTIYF
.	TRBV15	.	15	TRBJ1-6	TGTGCCACCAGCAGAAAATCAGGGGACAATTCACCCCTCCACTTT	CATSRKSGDNSPLHF
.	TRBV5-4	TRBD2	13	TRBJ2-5	TGTGCCAGCAGCTTACTAGCGGAAGAGACCCAGTACTTC	CASSLLAEETQYF
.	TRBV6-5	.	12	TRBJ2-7	TGTGCCACCACCCGTGCGGGGAACGAGCAGTACTTC	CATTRAGNEQYF
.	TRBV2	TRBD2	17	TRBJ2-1	TGTGCCAGCAGTGAAAGTTTGGGAGGGTTGGTGGGCGATGAGCAGTTCTTC	CASSESLGGLVGDEQFF
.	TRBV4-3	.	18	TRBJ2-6	TGCGCCAGCAGCCAAGATCCCACGGGAACCTCTGGGGCCAACGTCCTGACTTTC	CASSQDPTGTSGANVLTF
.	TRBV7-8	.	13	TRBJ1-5	TGTGCCAGCAGCTCAAACAGCAATCAGCCCCAGCATTTT	CASSSNSNQPQHF
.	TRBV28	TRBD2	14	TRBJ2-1	TGTGCCAGCAGTTTTGTTGCGGGAGGAGTTGAGCAGTTCTTC	CASSFVAGGVEQFF
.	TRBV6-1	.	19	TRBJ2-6	TGTGCCAGCAGTGATTATGGGACGCCAGTCCTCCCTGGGGCCAACGTCCTGACTTTC	CASSDYGTPVLPGANVLTF
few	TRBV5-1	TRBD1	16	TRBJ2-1	TGCGCCAGCAGCCCATTGGGCGACAGGGCCTACAATGAGCAGTTCTTC	CASSPLGDRAYNEQFF
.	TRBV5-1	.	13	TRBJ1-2	TGCGCCAGCAGCTCGACAGAATTTTATGGCTACACCTTC	CASSSTEFYGYTF
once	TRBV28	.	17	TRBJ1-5	TGTGCCAGCAGTATCCCTTTGAGAAGGGGACTCCGCCAGCCCCAGCATTTT	CASSIPLRRGLRQPQHF
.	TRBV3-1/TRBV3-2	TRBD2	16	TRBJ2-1	TGTGCCAGCAGCCACCGGACTAGCCCAGCCTACAATGAGCAGTTCTTC	CASSHRTSPAYNEQFF
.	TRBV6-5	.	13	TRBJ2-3	TGTGCCAGCACCGAAAGGTTGAGGGATACGCAGTATTTT	CASTERLRDTQYF
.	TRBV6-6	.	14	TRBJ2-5	TGTGCCAGCAGACCCAACGGCGCCCAAGAGACCCAGTACTTC	CASRPNGAQETQYF
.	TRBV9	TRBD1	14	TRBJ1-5	TGTGCCAGCAGCCTGACAGGGGACAATCAGCCCCAGCATTTT	CASSLTGDNQPQHF
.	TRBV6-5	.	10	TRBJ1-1	TGTGCCAGCAGAGGGGGTGAAGCTTTCTTT	CASRGGEAFF
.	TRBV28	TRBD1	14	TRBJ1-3	TGTGCCAGCAGCTCTCCAGGGGGCACGGACACCATATATTTT	CASSSPGGTDTIYF
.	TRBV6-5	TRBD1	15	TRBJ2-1	TGTGCCAGCAGACTTTCCGGGACAGGGTACGGTGAGCAGTTCTTC	CASRLSGTGYGEQFF
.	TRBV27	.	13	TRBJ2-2	TGTGCCAGCAGTTTGGGTTTCACCGGGGAGCTGTTTTTT	CASSLGFTGELFF
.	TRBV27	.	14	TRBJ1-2	TGTGCCAGCACCCATTCGAGAGGGGGAGAGGGCTACACCTTC	CASTHSRGGEGYTF
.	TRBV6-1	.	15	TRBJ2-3	TGTGCCAGCAGTGAACTAGGCTTTGTCGGAGATACGCAGTATTTT	CASSELGFVGDTQYF
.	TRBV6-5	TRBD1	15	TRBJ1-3	TGTGCCAGCACCTATAGAGGGACAGGGGTAAACACCATATATTTT	CASTYRGTGVNTIYF
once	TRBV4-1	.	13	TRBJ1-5	TGCGCCAGCAGCCAAGTCCGGGGAGAGCCCCAGCATTTT	CASSQVRGEPQHF
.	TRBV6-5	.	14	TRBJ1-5	TGTGCCAGCAGTCCCACGGGGATTGAACAGCCCCAGCATTTT	CASSPTGIEQPQHF
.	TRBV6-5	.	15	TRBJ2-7	TGTGCCAGCAATTTACGGGGAGGGGGCCTCTACGAGCAGTACTTC	CASNLRGGGLYEQYF
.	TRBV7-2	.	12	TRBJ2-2	TGTGCCAGCAGTCATGGGCCCGGGGAGCTGTTTTTT	CASSHGPGELFF
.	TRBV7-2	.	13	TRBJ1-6	TGTGCCAGCAGCTGGGGGGGAAATTCACCCCTCCACTTT	CASSWGGNSPLHF
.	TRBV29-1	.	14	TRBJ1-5	TGCAGCGTTTTATTCGTGGGGGGAAATCAGCCCCAGCATTTT	CSVLFVGGNQPQHF